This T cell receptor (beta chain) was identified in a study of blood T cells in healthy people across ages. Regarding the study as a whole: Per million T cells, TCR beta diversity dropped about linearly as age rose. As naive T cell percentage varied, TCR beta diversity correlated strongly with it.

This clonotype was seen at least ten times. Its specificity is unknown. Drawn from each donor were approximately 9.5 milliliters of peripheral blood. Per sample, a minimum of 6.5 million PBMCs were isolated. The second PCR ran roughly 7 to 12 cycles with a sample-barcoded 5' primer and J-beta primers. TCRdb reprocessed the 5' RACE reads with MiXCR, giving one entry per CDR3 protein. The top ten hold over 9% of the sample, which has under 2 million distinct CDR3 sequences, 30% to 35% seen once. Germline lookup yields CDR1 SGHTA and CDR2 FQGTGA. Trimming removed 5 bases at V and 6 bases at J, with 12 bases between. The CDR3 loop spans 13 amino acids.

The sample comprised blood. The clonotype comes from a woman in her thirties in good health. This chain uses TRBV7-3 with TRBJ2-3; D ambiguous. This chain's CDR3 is CASSPSGGDTQYF. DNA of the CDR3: TGTGCCAGCAGCCCCTCCGGTGGGGATACGCAGTATTTT.